A selection of T cell receptor beta chains follows, all from one sample in a study of blood T cell repertoires in COVID-19. Sequenced by immunoSEQ multiplex PCR; TCRdb stores in-frame clones only, minus some. The data show about 15,000 clones, almost 95% seen once. Sequenced sample: peripheral blood. Every receptor here comes from a human donor with active COVID-19. The donor label of this sample is uncertain. Each CDR3 is given with its conserved first and last residue. The order of the fields is V gene, clone size, D gene, J gene, CDR3 DNA, CDR3 protein. A D gene is named only where the DNA matches it firmly. Clone size is given for some rows only: seen once, a few or many times, or a class if the clone is expanded.

TRBV6-5	NA	TRBD1	TRBJ1-4	TGTGCCAGCAGCCGGACAGGGGATAATGAAAAACTGTTTTTT	CASSRTGDNEKLFF
TRBV5-4	NA	TRBD2	TRBJ2-1	TGTGCCAGCAGCCCCTTCCCGGGAGGGGTATACAATGAGCAGTTCTTC	CASSPFPGGVYNEQFF
TRBV29-1	NA	NA	TRBJ2-2	TGCAGCCTGCGGAAGGCGAACACCGGGGAGCTGTTTTTT	CSLRKANTGELFF
TRBV7-7	NA	NA	TRBJ1-1	TGTGCTAGCAGCCCCCAGTTGAACACTGAAGCTTTCTTT	CASSPQLNTEAFF
TRBV18	NA	TRBD1	TRBJ2-6	TGTGCCAGCTCACCACCGAGGGGGCCAGGGGCCAACGTCCTGACTTTC	CASSPPRGPGANVLTF
TRBV20-1	NA	NA	TRBJ1-5	TGCAGTGCTAGTGCGCAGGGAACTCAGCCCCAGCATTTT	CSASAQGTQPQHF
TRBV11-2	NA	TRBD1	TRBJ1-1	TGTGCCAGCAGCTCCCGGGACAGGGGGAAGATCACTGAAGCTTTCTTT	CASSSRDRGKITEAFF
TRBV6-5	NA	TRBD1	TRBJ2-3	TGTGCCAGCAGCCGGGACAGGAACACAGATACGCAGTATTTT	CASSRDRNTDTQYF
TRBV4-1	NA	TRBD1	TRBJ1-5	TGCGCCAGCAGCCAAGGGTCAGGGACAGCGAGGAATCAGCCCCAGCATTTT	CASSQGSGTARNQPQHF
TRBV7-2	once	NA	TRBJ1-2	TGTGCCAGCAGCCCGGACACCGCCCGAGGCTACACCTTC	CASSPDTARGYTF
TRBV5-8	NA	TRBD1	TRBJ1-5	TGTGCCAGCAGCTTGAAAACAGGGGTTAGCAATCAGCCCCAGCATTTT	CASSLKTGVSNQPQHF
TRBV19	NA	TRBD1	TRBJ2-2	TGTGCCAGTAGAAACAGGGGGGCCACCGGGGAGCTGTTTTTT	CASRNRGATGELFF
TRBV30	NA	NA	TRBJ2-5	TGTGCCTGGAGTGGAGGTAGGGGGGAGACCCAGTACTTC	CAWSGGRGETQYF
TRBV2	few	TRBD2	TRBJ2-1	TGTGCCAGCAGTTATTATCGGTTCGACCTAGCGGGGGGAAATGAGCAGTTCTTC	CASSYYRFDLAGGNEQFF
TRBV5-4	NA	TRBD2	TRBJ2-1	TGTGCCAGCAGCTGGGGGACTAGCTCCTCGGATGAGCAGTTCTTC	CASSWGTSSSDEQFF
TRBV21-1	NA	NA	TRBJ1-1	TGTGCCAGCAGCAATAAGGACAGGGGTTTGAACACTGAAGCTTTCTTT	CASSNKDRGLNTEAFF
TRBV3-1/TRBV3-2	NA	TRBD2	TRBJ2-7	TGTGCCAGCAGCCGACTAGCGGGATCCTACGAGCAGTACTTC	CASSRLAGSYEQYF
TRBV7-6	NA	TRBD2	TRBJ2-7	TGTGCCAGCAGCCTGGGACTAGCAGACTACGAGCAGTACTTC	CASSLGLADYEQYF
TRBV7-2	NA	NA	TRBJ2-3	TGTGCCAGCAGCTTATACACAGATACGCAGTATTTT	CASSLYTDTQYF
TRBV7-9	NA	NA	TRBJ1-3	TGTGCCAGCAGCTTAAGGGAGAGCTCTGGAAACACCATATATTTT	CASSLRESSGNTIYF
TRBV18	NA	NA	TRBJ2-7	TGTGCCAGCTCACCCGACTATACAATTGAGCAGTACTTC	CASSPDYTIEQYF
TRBV2	NA	TRBD1	TRBJ2-7	TGTGCCAGCAGTGTCTCCGGGACAGGGGACGAGCAGTACTTC	CASSVSGTGDEQYF
TRBV6-2/TRBV6-3	NA	NA	TRBJ2-7	TGTGCCAGCAGTTACGACGACAGGAGACTATCTGAAGAGCAGTACTTC	CASSYDDRRLSEEQYF
TRBV29-1	NA	TRBD1	TRBJ1-2	TGCAGCGCCTTCAGGGGGCCCTATGGCTACACCTTC	CSAFRGPYGYTF
TRBV4-1	NA	TRBD1	TRBJ1-2	TGCGCCAGCAGCCAAGGGACAGGGGGCTCCTATGGCTACACCTTC	CASSQGTGGSYGYTF
TRBV3-1/TRBV3-2	NA	NA	TRBJ2-3	TGTGCCAGCAGACAGTATAGCGGATCGACTAGCACAGATACGCAGTATTTT	CASRQYSGSTSTDTQYF
TRBV2	few	NA	TRBJ2-7	TGTGCCAGCAATAGGGCTGGGAGTTCCTACGAGCAGTACTTC	CASNRAGSSYEQYF
TRBV6-4	NA	TRBD2	TRBJ2-1	TGTGCCAGCAGTACTCTAGCGGGAAAGTATGAGCAGTTCTTC	CASSTLAGKYEQFF
TRBV18	NA	NA	TRBJ2-5	TGTGCCAGCTCACCACTCCAGGCGGGGCCCCAACTTAAAGAGACCCAGTACTTC	CASSPLQAGPQLKETQYF
TRBV7-8	NA	TRBD2	TRBJ2-5	TGTGCCAGCAGCCCCGGTACTAGCGGGAGGTACCAAGAGACCCAGTACTTC	CASSPGTSGRYQETQYF
TRBV18	NA	TRBD1	TRBJ1-4	TGTGCCAGCTCACCTCGACAGGGGAGTAATGAAAAACTGTTTTTT	CASSPRQGSNEKLFF
TRBV19	NA	NA	TRBJ2-6	TGTGCCAGTAGTGTTCGATCAGCGTCAGGGGCCAACGTCCTGACTTTC	CASSVRSASGANVLTF
TRBV27	NA	TRBD2	TRBJ2-1	TGTGCCAGCTCACGGCGGGGGGATCCCTACAATGAGCAGTTCTTC	CASSRRGDPYNEQFF
TRBV10-1	NA	TRBD2	TRBJ2-1	TGCGCCAGCAGTGGTCAATTAGCGGGAGGTAATGAGCAGTTCTTC	CASSGQLAGGNEQFF
TRBV4-3	NA	TRBD1	TRBJ2-7	TGCGCCAGCAGCCAAGGGGGACAGGGGGCCTACGAGCAGTACTTC	CASSQGGQGAYEQYF
TRBV7-9	NA	TRBD2	TRBJ2-1	TGTGCCAGCAGCGTCAGCGGGAGGAGGGGATCCTACAATGAGCAGTTCTTC	CASSVSGRRGSYNEQFF
TRBV3-1/TRBV3-2	NA	NA	TRBJ1-2	TGTGCCAGCAGCCAAGACACAGGGAGTTTAGGCTACACCTTC	CASSQDTGSLGYTF
TRBV7-2	NA	TRBD1	TRBJ1-3	TGTGCCAGCAGCTCGAGACAGGGAGGAGGTGGAAACACCATATATTTT	CASSSRQGGGGNTIYF
TRBV5-4	NA	TRBD2	TRBJ2-3	TGTGCCAGCAGCACCAGCGGGGGTAGCACAGATACGCAGTATTTT	CASSTSGGSTDTQYF
TRBV19	NA	NA	TRBJ1-2	TGTGCCAGTAAGCGACAGGCCGTTGAGGCGGACTATGGCTACACCTTC	CASKRQAVEADYGYTF
TRBV19	NA	NA	TRBJ1-3	TGTGCCAGTAGTTCAACACCAGGAAACACCATATATTTT	CASSSTPGNTIYF
TRBV5-6	once	TRBD1	TRBJ2-7	TGTGCCAGCAGCTTGTTCGTGACAGGGGGCGGCGAGCAGTACTTC	CASSLFVTGGGEQYF
TRBV18	NA	TRBD1	TRBJ2-5	TGTGCCAGCTCACCCGGGACAGGGTCCCAAGAGACCCAGTACTTC	CASSPGTGSQETQYF
TRBV9	NA	TRBD1	TRBJ2-1	TGTGCCAGCAGCGTAGTCGACAGGGACGATAATGAGCAGTTCTTC	CASSVVDRDDNEQFF
TRBV28	NA	NA	TRBJ1-4	TGTGCCAGCAGTTTGAGTCAGGGTTATGAAAAACTGTTTTTT	CASSLSQGYEKLFF
TRBV28	NA	NA	TRBJ2-1	TGCAGCAGTCGGGACTTATACAATGAGCAGTTCTTC	CSSRDLYNEQFF
TRBV27	NA	NA	TRBJ1-4	TGTGCCAGCAGTTTACAAGGAGCAACTAATGAAAAACTGTTTTTT	CASSLQGATNEKLFF
TRBV4-1	NA	NA	TRBJ2-5	TGCGCCAGCAGCCAAGAGGGCAGGCATCTCGAGACCCAGTACTTC	CASSQEGRHLETQYF
TRBV18	NA	NA	TRBJ1-6	TGTGCCAGCTCGGAGGGGGGGGGTAATTCACCCCTCCACTTT	CASSEGGGNSPLHF
TRBV3-1/TRBV3-2	NA	TRBD1	TRBJ1-2	TGTGCCAGCAGCCAAGAGAAGAGACAGGGTCAGGGCTACACCTTC	CASSQEKRQGQGYTF
TRBV29-1	NA	NA	TRBJ1-3	TGCAGCGGCCGGTGGTCTGGAAACACCATATATTTT	CSGRWSGNTIYF
TRBV7-9	NA	NA	TRBJ2-5	TGTGCCAGCAGCTTAGATTCAGGGGAAAGCGAGACCCAGTACTTC	CASSLDSGESETQYF
TRBV5-5	once	TRBD2	TRBJ2-3	TGTGCCAGCAGCTTGGTGTGGGGGACTACCACAGATACGCAGTATTTT	CASSLVWGTTTDTQYF
TRBV5-6	once	TRBD1	TRBJ1-5	TGTGCCAGCAGCTCGGGACAGAGAAATCAGCCCCAGCATTTT	CASSSGQRNQPQHF
TRBV4-1	NA	TRBD1	TRBJ1-5	TGCGCCAGCAGCCAAGCGGACAGGGTGGATCAGCCCCAGCATTTT	CASSQADRVDQPQHF
TRBV3-1/TRBV3-2	NA	TRBD1	TRBJ1-4	TGTGCCAGCAGCCCCTTGGACAGGGGGCCTGAAAAACTGTTTTTT	CASSPLDRGPEKLFF
TRBV27	NA	TRBD2	TRBJ2-1	TGTGCCAGCAGTTCCGGGACTAGCGTTCTTGAGCAGTTCTTC	CASSSGTSVLEQFF
TRBV14	few	NA	TRBJ2-2	TGTGCCAGCAGCGAAACAGTCACCGGGGAGCTGTTTTTT	CASSETVTGELFF
TRBV6-6	NA	NA	TRBJ1-1	TGTGCCAGCAGTAGACAGAGCAACACTGAAGCTTTCTTT	CASSRQSNTEAFF